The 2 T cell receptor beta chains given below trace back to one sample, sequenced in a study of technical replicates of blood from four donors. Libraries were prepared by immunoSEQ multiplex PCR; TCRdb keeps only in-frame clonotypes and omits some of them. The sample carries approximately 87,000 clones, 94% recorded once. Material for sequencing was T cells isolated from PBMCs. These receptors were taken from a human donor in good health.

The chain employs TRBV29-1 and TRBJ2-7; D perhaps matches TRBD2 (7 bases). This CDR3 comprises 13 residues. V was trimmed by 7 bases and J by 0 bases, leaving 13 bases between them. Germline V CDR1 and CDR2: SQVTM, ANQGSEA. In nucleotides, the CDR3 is TGCAGCGCCCAAGGGGGGGACTCCTACGAGCAGTACTTC. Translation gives CSAQGGDSYEQYF.

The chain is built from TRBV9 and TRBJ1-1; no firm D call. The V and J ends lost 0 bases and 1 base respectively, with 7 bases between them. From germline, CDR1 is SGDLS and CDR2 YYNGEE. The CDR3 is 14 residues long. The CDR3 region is CASSVVQRNTEAFF. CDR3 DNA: TGTGCCAGCAGCGTAGTGCAGCGGAACACTGAAGCTTTCTTT.